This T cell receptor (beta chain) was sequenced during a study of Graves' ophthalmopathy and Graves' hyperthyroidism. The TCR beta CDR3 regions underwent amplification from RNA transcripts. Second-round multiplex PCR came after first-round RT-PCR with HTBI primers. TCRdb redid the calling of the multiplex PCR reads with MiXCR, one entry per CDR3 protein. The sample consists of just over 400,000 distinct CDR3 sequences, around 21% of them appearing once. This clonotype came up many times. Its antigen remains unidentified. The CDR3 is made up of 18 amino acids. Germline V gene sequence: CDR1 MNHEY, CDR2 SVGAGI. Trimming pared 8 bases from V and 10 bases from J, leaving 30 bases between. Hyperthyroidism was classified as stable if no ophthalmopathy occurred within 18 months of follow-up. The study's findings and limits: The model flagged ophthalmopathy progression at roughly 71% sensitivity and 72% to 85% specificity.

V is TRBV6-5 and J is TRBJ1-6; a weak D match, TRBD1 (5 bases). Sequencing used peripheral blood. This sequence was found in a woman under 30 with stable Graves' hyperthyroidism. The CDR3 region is CASGTDRPSLRKESPLHF. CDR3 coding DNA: TGTGCCAGCGGTACCGACAGACCGTCCCTCCGGAAAGAATCACCCCTCCACTTT.